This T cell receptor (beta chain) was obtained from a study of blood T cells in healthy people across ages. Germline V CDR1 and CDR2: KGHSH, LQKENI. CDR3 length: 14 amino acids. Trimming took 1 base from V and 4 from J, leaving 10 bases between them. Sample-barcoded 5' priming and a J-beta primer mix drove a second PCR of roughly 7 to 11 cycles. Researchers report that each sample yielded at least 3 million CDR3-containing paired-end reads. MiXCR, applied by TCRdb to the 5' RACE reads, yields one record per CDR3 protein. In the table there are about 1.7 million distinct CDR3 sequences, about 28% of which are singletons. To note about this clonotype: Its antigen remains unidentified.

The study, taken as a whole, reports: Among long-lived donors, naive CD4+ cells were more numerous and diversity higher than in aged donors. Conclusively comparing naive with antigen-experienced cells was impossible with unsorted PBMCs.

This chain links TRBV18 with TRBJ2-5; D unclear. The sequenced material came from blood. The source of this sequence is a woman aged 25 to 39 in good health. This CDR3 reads CASSPQSRLETQYF. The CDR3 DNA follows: TGTGCCAGCTCACCACAGAGCCGGTTAGAGACCCAGTACTTC.